These 15 T cell receptor beta chains share one sample of origin, sequenced in a study of OX40 agonist ivuxolimab in advanced cancers. This table comes from immunoSEQ multiplex PCR, and its TCRdb copy is limited to in-frame clones, with some not included. The data show 50,000 to 70,000 clones, around four fifths seen once. Sequencing was performed on CD4+ or CD8+ T cells sorted from blood, taken in a trial of the OX40 agonist ivuxolimab. Every receptor here comes from an adult with an advanced solid tumor such as melanoma, head and neck, liver or kidney cancer.

The chain uses TRBV5-7 and TRBJ1-1, with D possibly matching TRBD1 (5 bases). TRBV5-7 is an ORF; its function is uncertain. V was pared by 3 bases and J by 1 base, with 16 bases between. CDR3 length: 16 amino acids. The CDR3 region has the DNA TGTGCCAGCAGCTCCTCCTTACGACAGAGGAACACTGAAGCTTTCTTT. Translation gives CASSSSLRQRNTEAFF.

V and J are TRBV7-2 and TRBJ1-6; D is undetermined. Trimming pared 8 bases from V and 3 bases from J, leaving 17 bases between. CDR1 and CDR2 from the germline V gene are SGHTA and FQGNSA. The CDR3 is made up of 16 amino acids. The CDR3 loop reads CASQSGGRVYNSPLHF. The CDR3 DNA reads TGTGCCAGCCAATCGGGAGGGAGGGTCTATAATTCACCCCTCCACTTT.

The chain combines TRBV19 with TRBJ2-1; D uncertain. The CDR3 extends over 14 amino acids. Germline values: CDR1 LNHDA, CDR2 SQIVND (reference sequence). V shed 3 bases and J shed 8 bases, with 14 bases lying between them. CDR3 sequence (DNA): TGTGCCAGTAGTATCCCACAGAGATTCGATGAGCAGTTCTTC. Its translation: CASSIPQRFDEQFF.

This clone was observed a single time. The chain uses TRBV9 and TRBJ2-1, with 14 bases that match TRBD2. This CDR3 contains 15 residues. Germline V gene lookup returns CDR1 SGDLS and CDR2 YYNGEE. V trimming: 3 bases; J trimming: 9 bases; junction bases outside the gene matches: 5. Written as DNA, the CDR3 is TGTGCCAGCAGCGCGAGACTAGCGGGAGGGGGTGAGCAGTTCTTC. Amino acid sequence: CASSARLAGGGEQFF.

V usage is TRBV6-1 and J usage is TRBJ1-6; D gene uncertain. V lost 1 base and J 6 bases, leaving 10 bases between the germline ends. In germline, CDR1 is MNHNS, CDR2 SASEGT. This CDR3 is built from 15 residues. CDR3 sequence: CASSEVVGGNSPLHF. The CDR3 DNA is TGTGCCAGCAGTGAAGTCGTAGGCGGTAATTCACCCCTCCACTTT.

The V call is TRBV18, the J call TRBJ1-2, with D possibly TRBD1 on 6 matching bases. Germline loops: CDR1 KGHSH, CDR2 LQKENI. The CDR3 runs to 15 residues. Trimming cost V 6 bases and J 4 bases, with 18 bases left between them. CDR3 sequence: CASSPAEGVGYGYTF. CDR3 bases: TGTGCCAGCTCCCCGGCGGAGGGGGTAGGCTATGGCTACACCTTC.

This clone has only one observation. This chain connects TRBV28 to TRBJ2-3, with D perhaps TRBD2 (5 bases). Trimming took 6 bases from V and 2 from J, leaving 21 bases between them. CDR1 MDHEN and CDR2 SYDVKM come from the germline V gene. This CDR3 spans 17 amino acids. The CDR3 spells CASRSPPGITYTDTQYF. The CDR3, as DNA: TGTGCCAGCAGGTCCCCCCCCGGGATAACCTACACAGATACGCAGTATTTT.

With respect to this clone: The junction shows a germline mismatch at one end, possibly a read error. The J gene is TRBJ1-3, the V gene TRBV7-7, with D uncertain. The CDR3 extends over 15 amino acids. CDR1 and CDR2 (germline): SSHAT, FNYEAQ (reference sequence). The CDR3 sequence is CASSAGTASGNTIYF. The CDR3 region has the DNA TGTGCTAGCAGCGCCGGAACCGCCTCTGGAAACACCATATATTTT. The variable domain in full, with the rest retrieved from reference TRBV7-7 and TRBJ1-3, is GAGVSQSPRYKVTKRGQDVTLRCDPISSHATLYWYQQALGQGPEFLTYFNYEAQPDKSGLPSDRFSAERPEGSISTLTIQRTEQRDSAMYRCASSAGTASGNTIYFGEGSWLTVV.

The chain has TRBV6-5 and TRBJ2-1; 10 positions agree with TRBD2. In germline, CDR1 is MNHEY, CDR2 SVGAGI. V shed 5 bases and J 7 bases; nucleotides not matched to a gene: 8. The CDR3 contains 15 residues. CDR3 sequence (DNA): TGTGCCAGCAGTACACCGGGACTAGCGACTAATGAGCAGTTCTTC. Its protein product is CASSTPGLATNEQFF.

By its share, this clone is medium-sized. DNA of the CDR3: TGTGCCAGCAGCTTAGTGAGGGATGGCTACACCTTC. This sequence encodes CASSLVRDGYTF. This chain links TRBV7-9 with TRBJ1-2; D not certain. Germline lookup yields CDR1 SEHNR and CDR2 FQNEAQ (reference sequence). Trimming pared 1 base from V and 6 bases from J, leaving 6 bases between. The CDR3 loop spans 12 amino acids. Combining the CDR3 with reference TRBV7-9 and TRBJ1-2 gives the whole variable domain DTGVSQNPRHKITKRGQNVTFRCDPISEHNRLYWYRQTLGQGPEFLTYFQNEAQLEKSRLLSDRFSAERPKGSFSTLEIQRTEQGDSAMYLCASSLVRDGYTFGSGTRLTVV.

This chain uses TRBV18 with TRBJ1-2; no clear D gene. Trimming shortened V by 4 bases and J by 6 bases, and 18 bases separated the two germline ends. Germline-derived CDR1 and CDR2 are KGHSH and LQKENI. The CDR3 contains 15 residues. CDR3 DNA: TGTGCCAGCTCACGGTGGGAGGACGTGGTGGATGGCTACACCTTC. Encoded protein: CASSRWEDVVDGYTF. Filled out from reference TRBV18 and TRBJ1-2, the complete variable domain reads NAGVMQNPRHLVRRRGQEARLRCSPMKGHSHVYWYRQLPEEGLKFMVYLQKENIIDESGMPKERFSAEFPKEGPSILRIQQVVRGDSAAYFCASSRWEDVVDGYTFGSGTRLTVV.

This chain uses TRBV28 with TRBJ2-5, with 10 nucleotides matching TRBD1. This CDR3 contains 15 residues. The J segment lost 5 bases and the V segment lost 2 bases, leaving 5 bases of the junction unmatched. Germline V gene data show CDR1 as MDHEN and CDR2 as SYDVKM. This chain's CDR3 is CASSLVGQGLETQYF. As DNA, the CDR3 is TGTGCCAGCAGTTTAGTGGGACAGGGGCTGGAGACCCAGTACTTC.

The chain has TRBV5-8 and TRBJ2-5; TRBD1 or TRBD2 may be the D gene (5 bases each). Germline V lookup: CDR1 SGHTS, CDR2 YDEGEE. The ends were cut back, 4 bases at V and 5 bases at J, with 18 bases in the middle. CDR3 length: 15 residues. The CDR3 nucleotides are TGTGCCAGCAGCACGGGACGGTCGTTGGTTGAGACCCAGTACTTC. Protein sequence: CASSTGRSLVETQYF.

V gene TRBV28 combines with J gene TRBJ2-1; D might be TRBD1 (6 bases). CDR1 MDHEN and CDR2 SYDVKM come from the germline V gene. The CDR3 is made up of 14 amino acids. Trimming stripped 5 bases from V and 4 bases from J, with 12 bases between. CDR3 sequence: CASSPQGFYNEQFF. In DNA form, the CDR3 reads TGTGCCAGCAGTCCTCAGGGGTTTTACAATGAGCAGTTCTTC. The entire variable domain, with the rest obtained from reference TRBV28 and TRBJ2-1, is as follows: DVKVTQSSRYLVKRTGEKVFLECVQDMDHENMFWYRQDPGLGLRLIYFSYDVKMKEKGDIPEGYSVSREKKERFSLILESASTNQTSMYLCASSPQGFYNEQFFGPGTRLTVL.

The CDR3 DNA follows: TGTGCCAGCAGCTCGAGGGGGCCGGATGAGCAGTTCTTC. This translates into CASSSRGPDEQFF. This sequence joins TRBV7-9 and TRBJ2-1; TRBD1 agrees at 7 bases. Trimming removed 4 bases from V and 8 bases from J; junction bases left unmatched: 5. This CDR3 is built from 13 residues. CDR1 is SEHNR, CDR2 FQNEAQ, per germline (reference sequence).